The source of this T cell receptor (beta chain) is a study of blood T cell repertoires in COVID-19. Germline CDR1 reads GTSNPN; CDR2 reads SVGIG (reference sequence). The CDR3 runs 15 residues. Trimming removed 0 bases from V and 5 bases from J; junction bases left unmatched: 3. Methods used by the authors: Quantification of nucleated cells was approximated via reference gene primer amplification. Measured with immunoSEQ multiplex PCR; TCRdb has only the in-frame clones, and not every one. The D gene and trimming were derived from the DNA, and the V and J assignments and clone size from that table. The sample contains about 490,000 clones, approximately 83% of which appear only once.

The receptor was isolated from a human donor in a cohort sampled during active COVID-19. Sequenced sample: peripheral blood. J is TRBJ2-3 and V is TRBV30; 12 positions agree with TRBD2. CDR3 residues: CAWSVQGLAGDTQYF. CDR3 nucleotide sequence: TGTGCCTGGAGTGTACAGGGACTAGCGGGAGATACGCAGTATTTT.